The 27 T cell receptor beta chains below were found in one sample sequenced in a study of early T cells in non-severe SARS-CoV-2 infection. One entry per CDR3 protein results from TCRdb running MiXCR on the 5' RACE reads. The table shows approximately 32,000 distinct CDR3 sequences, with more than 5% occurring only once. The specimen was whole blood. The receptors come from an adult who was a healthcare worker with PCR-confirmed SARS-CoV-2 infection or an uninfected control (not recorded which).

This clonotype was detected ten times or more. The V gene is TRBV7-6, the J gene TRBJ2-5, with 8 bases fitting TRBD2. This CDR3 is built from 15 residues. Germline V gives CDR1 SGHVS, CDR2 FNYEAQ. J was trimmed by 5 bases and V by 3 bases; bases with no gene match: 8. CDR3 bases: TGTGCCAGCAGCTTGGGGACTAGTCTTCGCGAGACCCAGTACTTC. Its translation is CASSLGTSLRETQYF. The complete variable domain, with remaining parts taken from reference TRBV7-6 and TRBJ2-5, reads GAGVSQSPRYKVTKRGQDVALRCDPISGHVSLYWYRQALGQGPEFLTYFNYEAQQDKSGLPNDRFSAERPEGSISTLTIQRTEQRDSAMYRCASSLGTSLRETQYFGPGTRLLVL.

This clonotype was observed at least ten times. The gene calls are TRBV19 and TRBJ2-7; 11 bases are shared with TRBD2. V gave up 8 bases and J gave up 2 bases; unmatched junction bases: 5. From germline, CDR1 is LNHDA and CDR2 SQIVND (reference sequence). This CDR3 is built from 14 residues. The DNA for the CDR3 is TGTGCCAGTGGAGGGACTAGCGGAGCCTACGAGCAGTACTTC. It encodes CASGGTSGAYEQYF.

In this sample, this clonotype turned up many times. V is TRBV7-2 and J is TRBJ2-7; TRBD2 agrees at 10 bases. This CDR3 is built from 19 residues. Losses at the gene ends were 4 bases for V and 6 bases for J; bases not matched to a gene: 21. From germline, CDR1 is SGHTA and CDR2 FQGNSA. CDR3 residues: CASSYRTSGPRVIESEQYF. The CDR3 region has the DNA TGTGCCAGCAGCTATAGGACTAGCGGACCTCGTGTTATAGAGAGCGAGCAGTACTTC.

This clonotype was found a few times. The V gene is TRBV30, the J gene TRBJ2-7; 9 bases line up with TRBD2. The germline V gene has CDR1 GTSNPN and CDR2 SVGIG (reference sequence). There are 14 residues in the CDR3. J lost 3 bases, V lost 3 bases, and 6 bases had no gene match. The CDR3 sequence: CAWSAAGGVYEQYF. The CDR3 coding sequence is TGTGCCTGGAGCGCGGCGGGGGGGGTCTACGAGCAGTACTTC.

This clonotype was seen at least ten times. The J gene is TRBJ1-6, the V gene TRBV7-3; D not resolved. Trimming removed 0 bases at V and 0 bases at J, with 3 bases between. Germline lookup yields CDR1 SGHTA and CDR2 FQGTGA. CDR3 length: 15 residues. The CDR3 region has the DNA TGTGCCAGCAGCTTAACCAGCTCCTATAATTCACCCCTCCACTTT. This gives the protein CASSLTSSYNSPLHF.

This clonotype was detected a few times. As DNA, the CDR3 is TGTGCCAGCAGTGGCGAGGTCGGTGAGCAGTTCTTC. Amino acids: CASSGEVGEQFF. The chain is built from TRBV2 and TRBJ2-1; D call uncertain. The CDR3 runs to 12 residues. Per germline, CDR1 SNHLY and CDR2 FYNNEI. Trimming took 4 bases from V and 9 from J, leaving 10 bases between them.

This clonotype has only a few counts. CDR3 region: CASSSSRTLGELFF. The CDR3 DNA reads TGTGCCAGCAGCTCTTCACGGACCCTCGGGGAGCTGTTTTTT. V is TRBV7-2 and J is TRBJ2-2, with D hard to call. CDR3 length: 14 amino acids. Germline CDR1 reads SGHTA; CDR2 reads FQGNSA. V gave up 4 bases and J gave up 7 bases, with 13 bases separating them.

This clonotype was observed at least ten times. This chain links TRBV7-2 with TRBJ2-7, with D perhaps being TRBD1 or TRBD2 (7 bases each). Looked up from germline, CDR1 is SGHTA and CDR2 is FQGNSA. Trimming pared 5 bases from V and 2 bases from J, leaving 16 bases between. CDR3 length: 15 residues. The CDR3 region has the DNA TGTGCCAGCAGCGTGGGGGGGACAGAACCCTACGAGCAGTACTTC. As protein: CASSVGGTEPYEQYF. The complete variable domain, with remaining parts taken from reference TRBV7-2 and TRBJ2-7, reads GAGVSQSPSNKVTEKGKDVELRCDPISGHTALYWYRQSLGQGLEFLIYFQGNSAPDKSGLPSDRFSAERTGGSVSTLTIQRTQQEDSAVYLCASSVGGTEPYEQYFGPGTRLTVT.

This clonotype was detected ten times or more. The chain recombines TRBV20-1 with TRBJ2-1; 8 bases are a match to TRBD1. This CDR3 region has 15 residues. The V segment lost 3 bases and the J segment 1 base; nucleotides outside the gene matches: 5. The V gene's germline CDR1 is DFQATT and CDR2 SNEGSKA (reference sequence). CDR3 DNA: TGCAGTGCTAGCCGGGACAGGCGATCCTACAATGAGCAGTTCTTC. This codes for CSASRDRRSYNEQFF.

This clonotype was found many times. The V gene is TRBV6-5, the J gene TRBJ1-2; 10 bases line up with TRBD1. V shed 5 bases and J 7 bases; nucleotides not matched to a gene: 10. Germline values: CDR1 MNHEY, CDR2 SVGAGI. The CDR3 consists of 15 residues. CDR3 protein: CASSPPGTGVRGYTF. In DNA, the CDR3 is TGTGCCAGCAGTCCCCCCGGGACAGGGGTTCGTGGCTACACCTTC.

V gene TRBV7-9 combines with J gene TRBJ2-1; 7 nucleotides line up with TRBD2. CDR3 length: 16 amino acids. J was trimmed by 4 bases and V by 5 bases; bases with no gene match: 11. Germline V lookup: CDR1 SEHNR, CDR2 FQNEAQ (reference sequence). DNA for the CDR3: TGTGCCAGCAGCCCCCCTGGGCTAGCGGATTACAATGAGCAGTTCTTC. Translating it yields CASSPPGLADYNEQFF.

This clonotype was picked up many times. This rearrangement joins TRBV5-1 to TRBJ2-7; D is possibly TRBD2 (5 bases). Germline V gives CDR1 SGHRS, CDR2 YFSETQ. This CDR3 has 13 amino acids. Trimming removed 0 bases from V and 3 bases from J, with 7 bases in between. DNA of the CDR3: TGCGCCAGCAGCTTGGCGGGGATCTACGAGCAGTACTTC. This encodes CASSLAGIYEQYF.

This clonotype occurred many times. V gene TRBV3-1 combines with J gene TRBJ2-3, with a tentative D call TRBD2 (5 bases). The CDR3 is 14 residues long. The germline V gene has CDR1 LGHDT and CDR2 YNNKEL (reference sequence). Deletions cut 4 bases from V and 7 bases from J, with 15 bases between. The CDR3, as DNA: TGTGCCAGCAGCCCGAGCGGAATGGGTTATACGCAGTATTTT. It yields the protein CASSPSGMGYTQYF.

This clonotype was counted ten times or more. The chain couples TRBV29-1 to TRBJ2-7; D gene ambiguous. V lost 4 bases and J 5 bases, leaving 15 bases between the germline ends. The CDR3 spans 13 residues. CDR1 and CDR2 (germline): SQVTM, ANQGSEA. CDR3 amino acids: CSVVGRRSNEQYF. CDR3 DNA: TGCAGCGTTGTAGGGCGGCGTAGCAACGAGCAGTACTTC.

This clonotype was counted at least ten times. The chain joins TRBV4-1 to TRBJ2-6, with a possible D match to TRBD2 (5 bases). The CDR3 loop spans 16 amino acids. Per germline, CDR1 MGHRA and CDR2 YSYEKL. Trimming shortened V by 0 bases and J by 1 base, and 7 bases separated the two germline ends. The CDR3 coding sequence is TGCGCCAGCAGCCAAGAGTCGGGGTCTGGGGCCAACGTCCTGACTTTC. It specifies CASSQESGSGANVLTF.

DNA of the CDR3: TGTGCCAGCAGGGTCCTACAGGGGGCGCGGACTGAAGCTTTCTTT. It is translated as CASRVLQGARTEAFF. The chain has TRBV6-5 and TRBJ1-1; 9 bases fit TRBD1. This CDR3 contains 15 residues. Germline CDR1 is MNHEY and CDR2 is SVGAGI. Unmatched junction bases numbered 10, after V lost 6 bases and J lost 5 bases.

In its sample, this clonotype was seen many times. V is TRBV5-1 and J is TRBJ1-2; D uncertain. Germline CDR1 and CDR2: SGHRS and YFSETQ. With 0 bases removed from V and 5 bases from J, the gap between germline ends came to 14 bases. The CDR3 covers 15 residues. Here the CDR3 reads CASSLAAAARYGYTF. In DNA, the CDR3 is TGCGCCAGCAGCTTGGCCGCGGCGGCCCGATATGGCTACACCTTC.

In this sample, this clonotype turned up a few times. The chain uses TRBV4-3 and TRBJ1-4; no clear D gene. V was cut by 2 bases and J by 3 bases, with 7 bases left in between. Germline assignment: CDR1 LGHNA and CDR2 YSLEER. The CDR3 runs to 14 residues. CDR3 sequence reads: CASSQPGPNEKLFF. The CDR3 DNA is TGCGCCAGCAGCCAACCCGGGCCTAATGAAAAACTGTTTTTT.

V is TRBV29-1 and J is TRBJ2-3, with no clear D. CDR1 is SQVTM, CDR2 ANQGSEA, per germline. The V end lost 2 bases, the J end lost 2 bases, and 2 bases lay between the germline ends. CDR3 length: 11 amino acids. CDR3 DNA sequence: TGCAGCGTTGAAATCACAGATACGCAGTATTTT. Translation: CSVEITDTQYF.

This clonotype came up a few times. The chain links TRBV12-3 or TRBV12-4 to TRBJ1-1; D is ambiguous. V lost 6 bases to trimming and J lost 12 bases, with 14 bases between them. The CDR3 contains 11 residues. The CDR3 spells CASSLNRVPFF. CDR3 coding DNA: TGTGCCAGCAGCTTAAACAGAGTACCTTTCTTT.

This clonotype has at least ten counts. This sequence joins TRBV7-6 and TRBJ2-1; 9 nucleotides agree with TRBD1. The CDR3 extends over 18 amino acids. Germline CDR1 reads SGHVS; CDR2 reads FNYEAQ. Trimming took 3 bases from V and 2 from J; bases not matched to a gene: 11. CDR3 amino acids: CASSFRNRGRVPYNEQFF. The CDR3 coding sequence is TGTGCCAGCAGCTTTAGGAACAGGGGGCGCGTCCCCTACAATGAGCAGTTCTTC.

This clonotype was observed at least ten times. The CDR3 nucleotides are TGTGCTAGTGGGGTTCGAGAGACCCAGTACTTC. This sequence encodes CASGVRETQYF. This chain links TRBV12-5 with TRBJ2-5; no definite D call. This CDR3 region has 11 residues. Germline CDR1 reads LGHNT; CDR2 reads FRNRAP. The V end lost 6 bases, the J end lost 4 bases, and 6 bases lay between the germline ends.

In this sample, this clonotype turned up many times. This sequence joins TRBV25-1 and TRBJ1-6; unclear D gene. The V gene lost 4 bases and the J gene lost 4 bases, with 5 bases spanning the gap. CDR3 length equals 13 residues. Germline V gene lookup returns CDR1 MGHDK and CDR2 SYGVNS. CDR3 sequence: CASSGTYNSPLHF. In DNA, the CDR3 is TGTGCCAGCAGTGGGACGTATAATTCACCCCTCCACTTT.

This clonotype occurred many times. The genes are TRBV4-1 and TRBJ1-1; perhaps TRBD1 as D (6 bases). Trimming pared 4 bases from V and 4 bases from J, leaving 16 bases between. Per germline, CDR1 MGHRA and CDR2 YSYEKL. This CDR3 is 15 amino acids long. The CDR3 DNA is TGCGCCAGCAGCCCGCCGGGCAGGGGCGGCACTGAAGCTTTCTTT. This gives the protein CASSPPGRGGTEAFF.

This clonotype was observed at least ten times. The chain has TRBV5-5 and TRBJ2-1, with D unresolved. V gave up 7 bases and J gave up 6 bases, with 20 bases separating them. Germline V gives CDR1 SGHKS, CDR2 YYEKEE (reference sequence). The CDR3 is 15 amino acids. The CDR3 nucleotides are TGTGCCAGCCCCCCCGAGACCGCGCTCTCCAATGAGCAGTTCTTC. Protein product: CASPPETALSNEQFF.

The chain couples TRBV19 to TRBJ2-2; possible D gene TRBD1, 5 bases. Germline assignment: CDR1 LNHDA and CDR2 SQIVND (reference sequence). This CDR3 spans 15 amino acids. V was pared by 2 bases and J by 0 bases, with 7 bases between. The CDR3 spells CASSITGANTGELFF. CDR3 DNA: TGTGCCAGTAGTATAACAGGAGCGAACACCGGGGAGCTGTTTTTT.

This clonotype was picked up many times. This rearrangement joins TRBV27 to TRBJ1-6; TRBD1 aligns across 7 bases. The length of the CDR3 is 15 residues. V lost 3 bases, J lost 9 bases, and 8 bases stayed unmatched. Germline-derived CDR1 and CDR2 are MNHEY and SMNVEV (reference sequence). CDR3 loop: CASSLAQGGVSPLHF. Here the CDR3 DNA reads TGTGCCAGCAGTTTGGCGCAGGGGGGGGTTTCACCCCTCCACTTT.